This T cell receptor (beta chain) was recorded in a study of OX40 agonist ivuxolimab in advanced cancers. This CDR3 has 14 amino acids. Per the germline V gene, CDR1 is MRHNA and CDR2 is SNTAGT. V dropped 10 bases and J dropped 6; count of bases not matched to a gene: 8. The protocol was immunoSEQ multiplex PCR, while the TCRdb copy is restricted to in-frame clones and leaves out a portion. The sample holds about 76,000 clones, roughly 85% seen once. The receptor was isolated from an adult with an advanced solid tumor such as melanoma, head and neck, liver or kidney cancer. The chain carries TRBV6-4 and TRBJ2-3, with 12 bases identical to TRBD2. The specimen was CD4+ or CD8+ T cells sorted from blood, collected in a trial of the OX40 agonist ivuxolimab. The CDR3 DNA is TGTGCCATCCCGACTAGCGGGGGCCGGGATACGCAGTATTTT. This sequence encodes CAIPTSGGRDTQYF.